Presented here are 3 T cell receptor beta chains from one specimen sequenced in a study of OX40 agonist ivuxolimab in advanced cancers. Clones were sequenced by immunoSEQ multiplex PCR, and TCRdb holds only the in-frame ones, with some missing. This table has approximately 58,000 clones, roughly 80% appearing once. The source was CD4+ or CD8+ T cells sorted from blood, collected in a trial of the OX40 agonist ivuxolimab. Receptors were obtained from an adult with an advanced solid tumor such as melanoma, head and neck, liver or kidney cancer.

CDR3 amino acids: CASRVDTEAFF. The CDR3, as DNA: TGTGCCAGCAGAGTAGATACTGAAGCTTTCTTT. J is TRBJ1-1 and V is TRBV6-5; D remains unclear. Trimming removed 6 bases at V and 5 bases at J, with 7 bases between. There are 11 residues in the CDR3. Per the germline V gene, CDR1 is MNHEY and CDR2 is SVGAGI.

The count of this clone is one. The chain couples TRBV10-1 to TRBJ2-1; 9 nucleotides match TRBD2. Germline-derived CDR1 and CDR2 are WNHNN and SYGVQD (reference sequence). This CDR3 contains 18 residues. Unmatched junction bases numbered 10, after V lost 2 bases and J lost 2 bases. CDR3 region: CASSERQREVGAYNEQFF. The CDR3 region has the DNA TGCGCCAGCAGTGAGAGACAGCGGGAGGTTGGGGCCTACAATGAGCAGTTCTTC.

The V gene is TRBV11-2, the J gene TRBJ2-7, with D hard to call. Trimming stripped 2 bases from V and 3 bases from J, with 5 bases between. Germline V gene sequence: CDR1 SGHAT, CDR2 FQNNGV. This CDR3 contains 12 residues. This CDR3 reads CASSLFGYEQYF. In DNA form, the CDR3 reads TGTGCCAGCAGCTTATTTGGCTACGAGCAGTACTTC.